Listed below are T cell receptor beta chains from one sample, sequenced in a study of OX40 agonist ivuxolimab in advanced cancers. The table came from immunoSEQ multiplex PCR; TCRdb's copy has only in-frame clones and leaves some out. The table lists about 38,000 clones, approximately 92% of them singletons, with approximately 9.7% in the top ten. The sample in question was CD4+ or CD8+ T cells sorted from blood, obtained in a trial of the OX40 agonist ivuxolimab. The receptor set was obtained from an adult with an advanced solid tumor such as melanoma, head and neck, liver or kidney cancer. The CDR3 runs from the conserved cysteine through the conserved F or W. D genes are given only for firm matches. A clone size is listed for some rows: how often the clone was seen (once, few, many), or a class if it is expanded.

-	-	TRBJ2-4	TRBV5-1	16	TGCGCCAGCAGCCCCCTGGGGGGGGGCGGCCTGGACATTCAGTACTTC	CASSPLGGGGLDIQYF
TRBD1	few	TRBJ1-1	TRBV29-1	12	TGCAGCGCAGGGACAGGGAGGACTGAAGCTTTCTTT	CSAGTGRTEAFF
TRBD2	-	TRBJ2-1	TRBV7-3	15	TGTGCCAGCAGCTTAGGGACTAGCGGCTACAATGAGCAGTTCTTC	CASSLGTSGYNEQFF
-	-	TRBJ2-5	TRBV9	16	TGTGCCAGCAGCAACCTCGATTCAGCGCCACAAGAGACCCAGTACTTC	CASSNLDSAPQETQYF
TRBD2	-	TRBJ2-5	TRBV7-9	16	TGTGCCAGCAGCACATCGACTAGCGGGTACCAAGAGACCCAGTACTTC	CASSTSTSGYQETQYF
-	-	TRBJ1-4	TRBV28	15	TGTGCCAGCAGACCCCCGGTGGGGGGGAGGGAAAAACTGTTTTTT	CASRPPVGGREKLFF
-	once	TRBJ1-1	TRBV9	12	TGTGCCAGCAGCCCGGGTAACACTGAAGCTTTCTTT	CASSPGNTEAFF
-	-	TRBJ1-5	TRBV6-6	14	TGTGCCAGCAGTTACGGTCAGGGGCGGCAGCCCCAGCATTTT	CASSYGQGRQPQHF
-	-	TRBJ2-2	TRBV19	12	TGTGCCAGTAGTATGTGGCCCGGGGAGCTGTTTTTT	CASSMWPGELFF
-	-	TRBJ2-5	TRBV19	14	TGTGCCAGTAGTATTTCCGGGACCAAAGAGACCCAGTACTTC	CASSISGTKETQYF
TRBD2	-	TRBJ2-1	TRBV9	17	TGTGCCAGCAGCGGATCCCACGCGGGAGGGACACCCAATGAGCAGTTCTTC	CASSGSHAGGTPNEQFF
-	-	TRBJ1-4	TRBV11-2	15	TGTGCCAGCAGCATAAACGGATCCCCAAATGAAAAACTGTTTTTT	CASSINGSPNEKLFF
TRBD1	-	TRBJ2-1	TRBV13	14	TGTGCCAGCAGCCGACAGGGCAACTACAATGAGCAGTTCTTC	CASSRQGNYNEQFF
-	-	TRBJ1-5	TRBV7-8	14	TGTGCCAGCAGCTCAGAGCAGGGTACTCAGCCCCAGCATTTT	CASSSEQGTQPQHF
-	-	TRBJ2-1	TRBV9	15	TGTGCCAGCAGCGCCTCAGCGGGCGTCTACAATGAGCAGTTCTTC	CASSASAGVYNEQFF
-	-	TRBJ1-2	TRBV21-1	15	TGTGCCAGCAGCAATTCCACACCAGGGGGCAGGGGCTACACCTTC	CASSNSTPGGRGYTF
TRBD1	-	TRBJ2-1	TRBV5-4	15	TGTGCCAGCAGCTCGGGACAGGGGGTTAACAATGAGCAGTTCTTC	CASSSGQGVNNEQFF
-	-	TRBJ1-5	TRBV27	16	TGTGCCAGCAGTTTTTTCCCCCCCGGTGGCAATCAGCCCCAGCATTTT	CASSFFPPGGNQPQHF
-	-	TRBJ2-7	TRBV27	13	TGTGCCAGCAGTTTTGCAGGGGCCTACGAGCAGTACTTC	CASSFAGAYEQYF
TRBD2	-	TRBJ2-1	TRBV2	15	TGTGCCAGCAGTGACTCTAGCGGGGCAGAGGGAGAGCAGTTCTTC	CASSDSSGAEGEQFF
TRBD2	once	TRBJ2-2	TRBV7-2	18	TGTGCCAGCAGCTTACCTAATCTAGCGGGAGGCCGGCCCGGGGAGCTGTTTTTT	CASSLPNLAGGRPGELFF
-	-	TRBJ2-7	TRBV6-6	15	TGTGCCAGCAGTTACTCTCGCGCCCCGGTCGACGAGCAGTACTTC	CASSYSRAPVDEQYF
TRBD2	-	TRBJ2-7	TRBV6-6	14	TGTGCCAGCAGTGGCGGACTAGCGGGAGGGCCGACGGACTTC	CASSGGLAGGPTDF
-	-	TRBJ1-1	TRBV7-2	14	TGTGCCAGCAGCCCCCTCCCGGGTGAAACTGAAGCTTTCTTT	CASSPLPGETEAFF
-	-	TRBJ2-2	TRBV6-5	13	TGTGCCAGCAGTCTAGGCCCCAGCGGGGAGCTGTTTTTT	CASSLGPSGELFF
-	-	TRBJ2-1	TRBV27	16	TGTGCCAGCGCCGACAATGCGGGACCACTATACAATGAGCAGTTCTTC	CASADNAGPLYNEQFF
-	-	TRBJ2-3	TRBV6-6	12	TGTGCCAGCCGCCCGTGGGGGGATACGCAGTATTTT	CASRPWGDTQYF
-	-	TRBJ2-3	TRBV27	15	TGTGCCAGCAGCCCAGGGCTTCGAGGCACAGATACGCAGTATTTT	CASSPGLRGTDTQYF
-	-	TRBJ1-5	TRBV19	14	TGTGCCAGTAGTATTCGACAGCTTGAATCGGCCCAGCATTTT	CASSIRQLESAQHF
TRBD2	-	TRBJ2-7	TRBV28	17	TGTGCCAGCAGTTCTCCACTTACTAGCGGGTTGTCCTACGAGCAGTACTTC	CASSSPLTSGLSYEQYF
-	-	TRBJ2-5	TRBV27	13	TGTGCCAGCAGTTTATCCACACCGGGGACCCAGTACTTC	CASSLSTPGTQYF
TRBD1	-	TRBJ2-3	TRBV2	15	TGTGCCAGCAGTGAGGAGACAGGGGACACAGATACGCAGTATTTT	CASSEETGDTDTQYF
-	-	TRBJ2-5	TRBV13	16	TGTGCCAGCAGCTTAGGCATGGGACACCTAGGGGAGACCCAGTACTTC	CASSLGMGHLGETQYF
TRBD1	once	TRBJ1-1	TRBV9	15	TGTGCCAGCAGCTCATCTGGACAGGGGAAAACTGAAGCTTTCTTT	CASSSSGQGKTEAFF
TRBD2	-	TRBJ2-1	TRBV28	18	TGTGCCAGCAGACCCAGACTAGCGGGAGGGGTCACCTACAATGAGCAGTTCTTC	CASRPRLAGGVTYNEQFF
TRBD2	-	TRBJ2-2	TRBV7-3	14	TGTGCCAGCAGCCTGACTAGCGGGGCCGGGGAGCTGTTTTTT	CASSLTSGAGELFF
-	-	TRBJ2-7	TRBV28	13	TGTGCCAGCAGTTTCGCTGACTCCTACGAGCAGTACTTC	CASSFADSYEQYF
-	-	TRBJ2-2	TRBV11-2	13	TGTGCCAGCAGCTTCTGGGGAGGAGGGGAGCTGTTTTTT	CASSFWGGGELFF
TRBD1	-	TRBJ1-3	TRBV28	17	TGTGCCAGCAGCCACAGGGGGCGAGCAGTCGAAGGAAACACCATATATTTT	CASSHRGRAVEGNTIYF
-	-	TRBJ1-2	TRBV6-6	13	TGTGCCAGCAGTTACTCAGGCACTAGTGGCTACACCTTC	CASSYSGTSGYTF
TRBD1	-	TRBJ2-1	TRBV30	12	TGTGCCTGGACAGGGGGCGGCAATGAGCAGTTCTTC	CAWTGGGNEQFF
TRBD2	-	TRBJ2-1	TRBV10-1	18	TGCGCCAGCAGTAAGGGACTAGCGGGGGGGAGCTCCTACAATGAGCAGTTCTTC	CASSKGLAGGSSYNEQFF